In its sample, the clone carrying this T cell receptor beta chain was seen many times. Its antigen remains unidentified. This entry comes from a study of neurological immune-mediated disorders. TCRdb used MiXCR to reprocess the 5' RACE reads, holding one entry per CDR3 protein. Among fewer than 80,000 distinct CDR3 sequences, roughly 4.8% were seen once, and the ten largest hold less than 3.5%. General study points: Private repertoires in all groups were suggested, as expanded clones shared no CDR3 amino acid sequences across subjects. Neither clinical nor MRI features were found to be associated with the multiple sclerosis repertoire cluster.

Unsorted libraries came from 2 million PBMCs stored at -80 °C. Germline V lookup: CDR1 SGHTA, CDR2 FQGTGA. The V end lost 5 bases, the J end lost 0 bases, and 17 bases lay between the germline ends. The CDR3 length is 17 residues. This TCR was sampled from a woman aged 45-65 years with multiple sclerosis. Sequencing was performed on PBMCs. The J gene is TRBJ2-1, the V gene TRBV7-3; D tentatively reads TRBD1 or TRBD2 (6 bases each). This chain's CDR3 is CASSPHGGQSSYNEQFF. The CDR3 nucleotides read TGTGCCAGCAGCCCTCACGGGGGCCAAAGCTCCTACAATGAGCAGTTCTTC.